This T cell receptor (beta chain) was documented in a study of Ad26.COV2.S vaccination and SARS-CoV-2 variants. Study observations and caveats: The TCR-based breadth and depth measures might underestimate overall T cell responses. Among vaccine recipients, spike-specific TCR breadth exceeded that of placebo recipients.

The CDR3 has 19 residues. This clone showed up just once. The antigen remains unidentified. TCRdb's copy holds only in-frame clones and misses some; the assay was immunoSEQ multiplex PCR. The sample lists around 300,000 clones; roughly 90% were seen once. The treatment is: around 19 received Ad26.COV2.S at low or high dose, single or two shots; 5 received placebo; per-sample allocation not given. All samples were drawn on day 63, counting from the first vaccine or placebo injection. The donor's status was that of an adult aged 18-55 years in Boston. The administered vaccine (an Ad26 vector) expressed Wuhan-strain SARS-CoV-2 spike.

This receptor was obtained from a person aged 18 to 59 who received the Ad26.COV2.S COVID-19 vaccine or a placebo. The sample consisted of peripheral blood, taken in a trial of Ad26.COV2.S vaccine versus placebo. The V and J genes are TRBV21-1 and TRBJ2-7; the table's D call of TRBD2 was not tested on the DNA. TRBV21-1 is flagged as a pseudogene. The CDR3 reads CASSTRGWDGSRGVYEQYF. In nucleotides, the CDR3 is TGTGCCAGCAGCACACGGGGGTGGGACGGTTCTAGAGGGGTCTACGAGCAGTACTTC.